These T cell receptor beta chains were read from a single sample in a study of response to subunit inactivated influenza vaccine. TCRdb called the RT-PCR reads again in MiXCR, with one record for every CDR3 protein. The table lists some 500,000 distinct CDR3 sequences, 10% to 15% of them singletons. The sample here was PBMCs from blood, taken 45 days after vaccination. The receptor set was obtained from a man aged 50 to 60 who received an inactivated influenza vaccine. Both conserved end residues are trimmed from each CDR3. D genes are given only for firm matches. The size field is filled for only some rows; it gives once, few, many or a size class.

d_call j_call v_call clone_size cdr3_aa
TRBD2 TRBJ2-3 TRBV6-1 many ASSVAGGTDTQY
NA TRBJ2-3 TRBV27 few ASRSRATDTQY
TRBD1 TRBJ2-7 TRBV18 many ASSPTGGPYEQY
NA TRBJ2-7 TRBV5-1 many ASSLSGARSQPLIYEQY
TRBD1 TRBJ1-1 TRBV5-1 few ASSPRQGATNTEAF
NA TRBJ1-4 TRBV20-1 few SLEGTNEKLF
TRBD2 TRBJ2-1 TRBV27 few ASRPTGTTNSYNEQF
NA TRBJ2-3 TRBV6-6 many ASIPGAGSTQY
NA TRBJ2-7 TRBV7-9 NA ASSVEGGGTSYEQY
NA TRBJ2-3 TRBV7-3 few ASASDSDTTQY
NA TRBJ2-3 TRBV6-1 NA ASTLTPRSDTQY
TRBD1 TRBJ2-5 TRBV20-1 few SATGQGPQETQY
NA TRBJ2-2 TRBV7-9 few ASSLDPQPGELF
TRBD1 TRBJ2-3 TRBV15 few ATSRDRQGATDTQY
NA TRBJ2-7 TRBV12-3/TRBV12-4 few ASRGRASYEQY
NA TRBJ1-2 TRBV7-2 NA ASSHRQANNYGYT
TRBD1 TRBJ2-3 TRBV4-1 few ASSLEGARTDTQY